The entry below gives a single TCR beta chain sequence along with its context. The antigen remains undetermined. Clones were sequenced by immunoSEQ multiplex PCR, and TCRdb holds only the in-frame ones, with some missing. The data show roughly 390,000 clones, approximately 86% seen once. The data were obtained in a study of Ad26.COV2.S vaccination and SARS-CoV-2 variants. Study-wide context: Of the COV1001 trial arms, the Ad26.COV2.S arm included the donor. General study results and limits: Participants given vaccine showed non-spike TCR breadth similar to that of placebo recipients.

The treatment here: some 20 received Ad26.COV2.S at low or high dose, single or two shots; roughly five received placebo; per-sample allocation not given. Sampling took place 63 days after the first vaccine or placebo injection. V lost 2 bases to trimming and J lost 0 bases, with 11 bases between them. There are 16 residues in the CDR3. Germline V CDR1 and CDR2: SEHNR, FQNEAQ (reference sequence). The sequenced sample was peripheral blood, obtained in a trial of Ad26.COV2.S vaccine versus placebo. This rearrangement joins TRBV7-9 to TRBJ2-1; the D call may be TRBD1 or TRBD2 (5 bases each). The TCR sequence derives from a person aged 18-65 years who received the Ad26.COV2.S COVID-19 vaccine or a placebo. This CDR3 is CASSLSKGSSYNEQFF. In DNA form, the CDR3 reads TGTGCCAGCAGCTTATCGAAGGGGAGCTCCTACAATGAGCAGTTCTTC.